Detailed here is one T cell receptor beta chain. This record comes from a study of PD-L1 blockade in urothelial cancer. Across the study: Males with bladder-origin urothelial cancer made up about 90% of the roughly 29 patients.

The method was immunoSEQ multiplex PCR; TCRdb's version includes in-frame clones alone and lacks a portion of them. Of about 120,000 clones in the sample, 75% to 90% were seen once. The CDR3 sequence is 18 residues long. Germline loops: CDR1 SGDLS, CDR2 YYNGEE. V trimming: 3 bases; J trimming: 5 bases; junction bases outside the gene matches: 11. Noted time point: peripheral blood 6 weeks after treatment start. This sequence originates from a man aged 60 to 69 with urothelial cancer. This specimen was PBMCs, taken around atezolizumab (anti-PD-L1) treatment. The chain has TRBV9 and TRBJ2-2, with 12 nucleotides matching TRBD2. In DNA form, the CDR3 reads TGTGCCAGCAGCGCATTTGCCACTAGCGGGGGGCAGACCGGGGAGCTGTTTTTT. It encodes CASSAFATSGGQTGELFF.